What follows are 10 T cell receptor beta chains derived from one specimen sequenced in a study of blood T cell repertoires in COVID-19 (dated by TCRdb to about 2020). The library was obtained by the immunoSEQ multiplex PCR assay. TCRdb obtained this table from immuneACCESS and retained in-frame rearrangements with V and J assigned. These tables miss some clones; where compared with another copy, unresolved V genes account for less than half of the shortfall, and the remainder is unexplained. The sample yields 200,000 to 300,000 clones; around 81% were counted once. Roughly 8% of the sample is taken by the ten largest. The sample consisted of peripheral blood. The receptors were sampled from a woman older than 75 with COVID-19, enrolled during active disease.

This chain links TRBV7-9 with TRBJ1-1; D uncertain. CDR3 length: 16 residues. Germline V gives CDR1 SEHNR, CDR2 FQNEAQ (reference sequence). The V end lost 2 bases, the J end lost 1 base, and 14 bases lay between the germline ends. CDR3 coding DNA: TGTGCCAGCAGCTTAACGCCAGGCAGCGGGAACACTGAAGCTTTCTTT. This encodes CASSLTPGSGNTEAFF. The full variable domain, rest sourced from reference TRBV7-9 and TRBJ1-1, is DTGVSQNPRHKITKRGQNVTFRCDPISEHNRLYWYRQTLGQGPEFLTYFQNEAQLEKSRLLSDRFSAERPKGSFSTLEIQRTEQGDSAMYLCASSLTPGSGNTEAFFGQGTRLTVV.

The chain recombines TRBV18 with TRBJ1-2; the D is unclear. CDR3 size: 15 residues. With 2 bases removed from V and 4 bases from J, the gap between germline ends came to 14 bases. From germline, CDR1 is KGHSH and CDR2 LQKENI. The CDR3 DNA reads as TGTGCCAGCTCACCAAATTTCGAGCGAAGCTATGGCTACACCTTC. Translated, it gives CASSPNFERSYGYTF.

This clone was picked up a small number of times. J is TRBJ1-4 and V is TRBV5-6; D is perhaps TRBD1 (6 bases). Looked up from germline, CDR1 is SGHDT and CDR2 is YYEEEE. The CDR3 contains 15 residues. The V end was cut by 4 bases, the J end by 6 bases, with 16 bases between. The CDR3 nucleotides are TGTGCCAGCAGCCTCGGGGGGGCCTGGTATGAAAAACTGTTTTTT. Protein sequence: CASSLGGAWYEKLFF.

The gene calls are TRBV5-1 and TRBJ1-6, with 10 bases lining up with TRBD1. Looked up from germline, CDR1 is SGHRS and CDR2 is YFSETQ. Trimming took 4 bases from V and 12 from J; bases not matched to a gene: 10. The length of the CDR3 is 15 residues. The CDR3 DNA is TGCGCCAGCAGCCAGGGGGACAGGGGCCCGATACCCCTCCACTTT. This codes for CASSQGDRGPIPLHF.

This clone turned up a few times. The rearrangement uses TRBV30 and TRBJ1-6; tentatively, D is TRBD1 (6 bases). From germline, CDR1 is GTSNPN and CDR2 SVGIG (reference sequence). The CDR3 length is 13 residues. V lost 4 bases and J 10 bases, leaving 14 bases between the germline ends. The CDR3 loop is CAWTAGVGSPLHF. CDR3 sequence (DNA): TGTGCCTGGACAGCAGGGGTCGGCTCACCCCTCCACTTT.

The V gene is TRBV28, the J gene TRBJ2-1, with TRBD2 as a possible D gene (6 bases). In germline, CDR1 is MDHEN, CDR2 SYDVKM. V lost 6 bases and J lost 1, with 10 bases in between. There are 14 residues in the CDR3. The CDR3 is CASSGAGSYNEQFF. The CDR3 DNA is TGTGCCAGCAGCGGGGCGGGGTCCTACAATGAGCAGTTCTTC. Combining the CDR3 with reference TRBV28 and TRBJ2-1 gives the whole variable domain DVKVTQSSRYLVKRTGEKVFLECVQDMDHENMFWYRQDPGLGLRLIYFSYDVKMKEKGDIPEGYSVSREKKERFSLILESASTNQTSMYLCASSGAGSYNEQFFGPGTRLTVL.

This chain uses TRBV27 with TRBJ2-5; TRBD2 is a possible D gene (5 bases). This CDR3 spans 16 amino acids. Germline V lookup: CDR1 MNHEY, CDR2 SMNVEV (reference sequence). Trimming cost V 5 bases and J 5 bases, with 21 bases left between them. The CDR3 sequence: CASSPSRLLVSETQYF. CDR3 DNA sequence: TGTGCCAGCAGTCCAAGCAGGCTACTAGTGTCGGAGACCCAGTACTTC.

CDR3 amino acids: CASSLGLAGPSEQYF. The CDR3 DNA is TGCGCCAGCAGCTTGGGCCTAGCGGGGCCGTCGGAGCAGTACTTC. The V gene is TRBV5-1, the J gene TRBJ2-7, with 9 bases identical to TRBD2. The CDR3 covers 15 residues. The V gene's germline CDR1 is SGHRS and CDR2 YFSETQ. V gave up 0 bases and J gave up 7 bases; unmatched junction bases: 8.

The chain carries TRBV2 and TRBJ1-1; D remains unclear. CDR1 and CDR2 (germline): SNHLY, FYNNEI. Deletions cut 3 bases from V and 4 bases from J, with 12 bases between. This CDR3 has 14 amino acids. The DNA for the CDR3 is TGTGCCAGCAGTGACTTTGGAGGCGGCACTGAAGCTTTCTTT. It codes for CASSDFGGGTEAFF.

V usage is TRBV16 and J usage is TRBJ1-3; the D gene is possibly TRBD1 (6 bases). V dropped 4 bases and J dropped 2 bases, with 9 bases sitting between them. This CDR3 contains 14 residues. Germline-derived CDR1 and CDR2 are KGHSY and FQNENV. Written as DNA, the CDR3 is TGTGCCAGCAGCCCGAACAGGGCTGGAAACACCATATATTTT. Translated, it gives CASSPNRAGNTIYF.